These T cell receptor beta chains were read from a single sample in a study of cytomegalovirus exposure and HLA in healthy donors. The assay was immunoSEQ multiplex PCR, and TCRdb's table has in-frame clones only and misses some. The sample carries around 64,000 clones, more than 70% recorded once. Sequenced material: PBMCs. The source is a man aged 30-40 years in good health and CMV-seropositive. The CDR3 runs from the conserved cysteine through the conserved F or W. A D gene is named only where the DNA matches it firmly. Not every row has a clone size; where given, it reads once, few, many or a size class.

TRBV6-5	.	.	TRBJ2-5	TGTGCCAGCAGTCGGGGACTGGGGGAGACCCAGTACTTC	CASSRGLGETQYF
TRBV7-9	TRBD1	few	TRBJ1-1	TGTGCCAGCCGCCTAGGACAGGGGGAAACTGAAGCTTTCTTT	CASRLGQGETEAFF
TRBV18	.	.	TRBJ2-3	TGTGCCAGCTCACTTCTAGAGTCCTCAGATACGCAGTATTTT	CASSLLESSDTQYF
TRBV9	TRBD1	.	TRBJ2-2	TGTGCCAGCGGAGGGGGACAGGGATCATTAACGAACACCGGGGAGCTGTTTTTT	CASGGGQGSLTNTGELFF
TRBV27	.	.	TRBJ2-7	TGCGCCAGCAGTTTTGACGGGGGAACCTACGAGCAGTACTTC	CASSFDGGTYEQYF
TRBV19	.	.	TRBJ1-1	TGTGCCAGTAGTCCCGAGGGCAGAAGGAACACTGAAGCTTTCTTT	CASSPEGRRNTEAFF
TRBV7-8	.	.	TRBJ2-1	TGTGCCAGCAGCTACCCAGTTCCTGGGGGCCGCTCCTACAATGAGCAGTTCTTC	CASSYPVPGGRSYNEQFF
TRBV7-2	TRBD1	.	TRBJ2-7	TGTGCCAGCAGGCCAAGTACCGGGACAGGGAACTACGAGCAGTACTTC	CASRPSTGTGNYEQYF
TRBV15	TRBD1	.	TRBJ2-5	TGTGCCACCAGCAGGGGACAGCTCCAAGAGACCCAGTACTTC	CATSRGQLQETQYF
TRBV9	.	.	TRBJ1-3	TGTGCCAGCAGCAAGACAGCTGGAAACACCATATATTTT	CASSKTAGNTIYF
TRBV7-9	TRBD1	.	TRBJ2-7	TGTGCCAGCAGCTTTGAAGGGGGCGGGTACGAGCAGTACTTC	CASSFEGGGYEQYF
TRBV7-9	TRBD1	.	TRBJ2-5	TGTGCCAGCAAACAGGGGCCCCAAGAGACCCAGTACTTC	CASKQGPQETQYF
TRBV29-1	.	.	TRBJ1-3	TGCAGCGTGAGGGTCGGGGGGCTGGGAAACACCATATATTTT	CSVRVGGLGNTIYF
TRBV13	.	few	TRBJ1-1	TGTGCCAGCAGCTTTGGACAATCGTACATGAACACTGAAGCTTTCTTT	CASSFGQSYMNTEAFF
TRBV11-3	TRBD2	.	TRBJ2-7	TGTGCCAGCAGCCCTAGCGGGGGCTTGAGCGAGCAGTACTTC	CASSPSGGLSEQYF
TRBV5-1	.	once	TRBJ1-5	TGCGCCAGCAGCCCCGGGGTAAGCGGCAATCAGCCCCAGCATTTT	CASSPGVSGNQPQHF
TRBV7-2	TRBD2	.	TRBJ2-1	TGTGCCAGCAGCGGTGGCGGGGGGCACAATGAGCAGTTCTTC	CASSGGGGHNEQFF
TRBV6-1	.	.	TRBJ2-5	TGTGCCAGCAGTGAAGGTCTAGAGGGTTGGGAGACCCAGTACTTC	CASSEGLEGWETQYF
TRBV7-9	.	.	TRBJ1-6	TGTGCCAGCAGCTTAAGGGGGACGGATTCACCCCTCCACTTT	CASSLRGTDSPLHF
TRBV7-2	.	.	TRBJ1-2	TGTGCCAGCAGCTTCGGCAGGGGAAACTATGGCTACACCTTC	CASSFGRGNYGYTF